This TCR beta chain derives from a study of blood T cells in healthy people across ages. Germline V CDR1 and CDR2: SGHRS, YFSETQ. This CDR3 region has 16 residues. For the second PCR, which ran for about 6 to 11 cycles, a sample-barcoded 5' primer and a J-beta primer mix were used. TCRdb reanalysed the 5' RACE reads using MiXCR and keeps one entry per CDR3 protein. In the table there are roughly 500,000 distinct CDR3 sequences, approximately 25% of which are singletons. The same data also went into a second study, on T cells of mothers and their children.

The source material was blood. This sequence was found in a boy aged 5-17 years in good health. The V and J genes are TRBV5-1 and TRBJ2-1, with 11 nucleotides matching TRBD2. The closer fit of TRBJ2-7 to the DNA end suggests the J call may be wrong. The CDR3 loop is CASSLTLAGGDYEQYF. For the CDR3, the DNA is TGCGCCAGCAGCTTAACCCTAGCGGGAGGCGACTACGAGCAGTACTTC.